Presented here are 30 T cell receptor beta chains from one specimen sequenced in a study of T cells in Graves' hyperthyroidism and ophthalmopathy. From RNA transcripts, TCR beta CDR3 regions were amplified. The HTBI primer set drove a first-round RT-PCR of the TCR CDR3. TCRdb independently ran MiXCR on the multiplex PCR reads; one entry per CDR3 protein. Here the sample spans fewer than 600,000 distinct CDR3 sequences, 12% to 15% being singletons. Sequenced input: blood. These receptors came from a middle-aged woman with Graves' hyperthyroidism.

This clonotype showed up many times. The V call is TRBV7-2, the J call TRBJ1-5, with unresolved D. From germline, CDR1 is SGHTA and CDR2 FQGNSA. Between the trimmed V and J ends, which lost 2 bases and 5 bases, there was a span of 4 bases. This CDR3 region has 12 residues. The CDR3 DNA reads TGTGCCAGCAGCTTATGGGATCAGCCCCAGCATTTT. As protein: CASSLWDQPQHF.

The chain has TRBV11-3 and TRBJ2-3; 7 bases agree with TRBD2. Per the germline V gene, CDR1 is SGHNT and CDR2 is YENEEA. The ends lost 2 bases at V and 2 bases at J; junction bases unmatched: 13. The CDR3 totals 18 residues. Written as DNA, the CDR3 is TGTGCCAGCAGCTTAAATAAGCTAGCGGCATTTTTCACAGATACGCAGTATTTT. Its translation is CASSLNKLAAFFTDTQYF. Combining the CDR3 with reference TRBV11-3 and TRBJ2-3 gives the whole variable domain EAGVVQSPRYKIIEKKQPVAFWCNPISGHNTLYWYLQNLGQGPELLIRYENEEAVDDSQLPKDRFSAERLKGVDSTLKIQPAELGDSAVYLCASSLNKLAAFFTDTQYFGPGTRLTVL.

This clonotype was counted ten times or more. This chain links TRBV5-1 with TRBJ2-7; D perhaps matches TRBD1 (6 bases). CDR1 SGHRS and CDR2 YFSETQ come from the germline V gene. The V and J ends lost 2 bases and 3 bases respectively, with 15 bases between them. This CDR3 is built from 15 residues. The CDR3: CASSLSGAGRYEQYF. For the CDR3, the DNA is TGCGCCAGCAGCTTATCAGGGGCCGGACGCTACGAGCAGTACTTC.

This clonotype was detected many times. This chain connects TRBV11-2 to TRBJ2-1; 10 bases are a match to TRBD2. Germline CDR1 and CDR2: SGHAT and FQNNGV. The junction had 4 bases not matched to a gene; V was cut back by 7 bases and J by 4 bases. CDR3 size: 14 residues. The CDR3 region is CASKLAGLYNEQFF. The CDR3 nucleotides read TGTGCCAGCAAACTAGCGGGATTATACAATGAGCAGTTCTTC.

The chain links TRBV5-6 to TRBJ2-7; TRBD2 agrees at 14 bases. After removal of 4 bases from V and 2 bases from J, the junction contained 5 bases not matched to a gene. Germline V gives CDR1 SGHDT, CDR2 YYEEEE. There are 16 residues in the CDR3. In DNA form, the CDR3 reads TGTGCCAGCAGCGTGGGACTAGCGGGAGTCCCCTACGAGCAGTACTTC. Its protein product is CASSVGLAGVPYEQYF.

The chain is built from TRBV20-1 and TRBJ2-7, with D perhaps TRBD2 (6 bases). Germline CDR1 DFQATT, CDR2 SNEGSKA (reference sequence). The CDR3 extends over 13 amino acids. With 5 bases removed from V and 9 bases from J, the gap between germline ends came to 20 bases. CDR3 loop: CSAARTTDTGQYF. The CDR3 region has the DNA TGCAGTGCTGCCCGGACTACAGATACCGGGCAGTACTTC.

The rearrangement joins TRBV6-1 to TRBJ1-1; D not resolved. The CDR3 covers 16 residues. V was shortened by 6 bases and J by 4 bases, with 21 bases between the two germline ends. Germline V gene data show CDR1 as MNHNS and CDR2 as SASEGT. CDR3 DNA: TGTGCCAGCAGCCTACAAGGTCGTCCGATGTTCACTGAAGCTTTCTTT. Translating gives CASSLQGRPMFTEAFF.

This clonotype was recorded many times. The CDR3 reads CASSLVIAGDADEQFF. The CDR3 DNA reads TGTGCCAGCAGCTTAGTAATAGCGGGAGATGCGGATGAGCAGTTCTTC. This chain uses TRBV7-2 with TRBJ2-1, with 9 bases identical to TRBD2. The CDR3 length is 16 residues. CDR1 is SGHTA and CDR2 is FQGNSA in the germline V gene. The V segment lost 1 base and the J segment 8 bases; nucleotides outside the gene matches: 9.

This clonotype was observed a few times. The V call is TRBV10-3, the J call TRBJ1-4, with TRBD1 matching 7 bases. The CDR3 has 14 amino acids. Per the germline V gene, CDR1 is ENHRY and CDR2 is SYGVKD. The J segment lost 8 bases and the V segment lost 10 bases, leaving 13 bases of the junction unmatched. Written as DNA, the CDR3 is TGTGCCACTGGCCACGGGACAGAGGGAGAAAAACTGTTTTTT. Translation: CATGHGTEGEKLFF.

This clonotype was observed at least ten times. This chain links TRBV2 with TRBJ2-5, with TRBD2 identical over 12 bases. The CDR3 totals 15 residues. Germline CDR1 and CDR2: SNHLY and FYNNEI. J lost 3 bases, V lost 8 bases, and 7 bases had no gene match. CDR3 in DNA: TGTGCCAGCCGGCCGCTAGCGGGAGGGGAAGAGACCCAGTACTTC. Translation: CASRPLAGGEETQYF.

The J gene is TRBJ1-3, the V gene TRBV20-1; possibly TRBD1 for D (6 bases). Germline V lookup: CDR1 DFQATT, CDR2 SNEGSKA (reference sequence). V shed 5 bases and J shed 4 bases, with 15 bases lying between them. The CDR3 has 14 amino acids. CDR3 sequence (DNA): TGCAGTGCTCGGGATGGGGGGCGAGGAAACACCATATATTTT. It encodes CSARDGGRGNTIYF.

V gene TRBV19 combines with J gene TRBJ2-2, with D unclear. V dropped 1 base and J dropped 8 bases, with 11 bases sitting between them. Germline V lookup: CDR1 LNHDA, CDR2 SQIVND (reference sequence). The CDR3 is 14 residues long. DNA of the CDR3: TGTGCCAGTAGTATAGGCAGGACGGCTGGGGAGCTGTTTTTT. Translation: CASSIGRTAGELFF.

This clonotype occurred many times. The chain couples TRBV20-1 to TRBJ2-7; 13 positions match TRBD2. The CDR3 runs to 16 residues. Germline V CDR1 and CDR2: DFQATT, SNEGSKA (reference sequence). J lost 0 bases, V lost 4 bases, and 6 bases had no gene match. The CDR3 DNA sequence: TGCAGTGCTACCCGGACTAGCGGGGGATACTCCTACGAGCAGTACTTC. The encoded protein is CSATRTSGGYSYEQYF.

This clonotype was recorded many times. This chain uses TRBV28 with TRBJ2-7, with D possibly TRBD1 on 5 matching bases. Germline values: CDR1 MDHEN, CDR2 SYDVKM. The CDR3 is 13 residues long. V was trimmed by 10 bases and J by 0 bases, leaving 13 bases between them. CDR3 loop: CATTQQGSYEQYF. Here the CDR3 DNA reads TGTGCCACTACTCAGCAGGGCTCCTACGAGCAGTACTTC.

The chain employs TRBV9 and TRBJ2-1; D call uncertain. Trimming left V 0 bases short and J 12 bases short, with 4 bases between. Per the germline V gene, CDR1 is SGDLS and CDR2 is YYNGEE. The CDR3 covers 10 residues. CDR3 DNA: TGTGCCAGCAGCGTAGAGGGGCAGTTCTTC. This gives the protein CASSVEGQFF.

This clonotype was seen ten or more times. The chain carries TRBV2 and TRBJ2-7; 8 bases match TRBD2. This CDR3 is built from 16 residues. Germline-derived CDR1 and CDR2 are SNHLY and FYNNEI. J gave up 1 base and V 6 bases, and 11 bases lay outside the gene matches. The CDR3 loop is CASRHPRASGSYEQYF. The CDR3 nucleotides read TGTGCCAGCAGGCACCCTCGGGCTAGCGGGTCCTACGAGCAGTACTTC.

This clonotype has a count of ten or more. The chain carries TRBV20-1 and TRBJ2-1; unclear D gene. Trimming pared 1 base from V and 9 bases from J, leaving 10 bases between. Germline CDR1 DFQATT, CDR2 SNEGSKA (reference sequence). This CDR3 is 12 amino acids long. DNA for the CDR3: TGCAGTGCTAGAGGCGATGGTTTTGAGCAGTTCTTC. It yields the protein CSARGDGFEQFF.

This clonotype has a count of ten or more. The chain joins TRBV5-1 to TRBJ2-1; 8 positions match TRBD2. V lost 3 bases and J lost 5; bases outside the gene matches: 13. Germline CDR1 reads SGHRS; CDR2 reads YFSETQ. The CDR3 runs to 17 residues. The CDR3 loop is CASSSEASGLGHNEQFF. DNA for the CDR3: TGCGCCAGCAGCTCGGAGGCGTCGGGACTAGGCCACAATGAGCAGTTCTTC. The full variable domain, with the rest looked up from reference TRBV5-1 and TRBJ2-1, is KAGVTQTPRYLIKTRGQQVTLSCSPISGHRSVSWYQQTPGQGLQFLFEYFSETQRNKGNFPGRFSGRQFSNSRSEMNVSTLELGDSALYLCASSSEASGLGHNEQFFGPGTRLTVL.

This clonotype occurred a few times. Sequence at one end of the junction differs from germline and may be a read error. The V call is TRBV5-1, the J call TRBJ2-1; 14 bases map to TRBD2. The CDR3 loop spans 15 amino acids. CDR1 and CDR2 from the germline V gene are SGHRS and YFSETQ. In DNA form, the CDR3 reads TGTGCCAGCAGCTTAGGACTAGCGGGAGGCCCTGAGCAGTTCTTC. Translated: CASSLGLAGGPEQFF.

V and J are TRBV3-1 and TRBJ1-1; D not certain. V was cut by 3 bases and J by 4 bases, with 6 bases left in between. CDR3 length: 12 amino acids. The germline V gene has CDR1 LGHDT and CDR2 YNNKEL (reference sequence). The chain's CDR3 is CASSHGSTEAFF. CDR3 nucleotide sequence: TGTGCCAGCAGCCACGGGAGCACTGAAGCTTTCTTT.

This clonotype has at least ten counts. The chain joins TRBV11-2 to TRBJ2-3, with a tentative D call TRBD2 (6 bases). The CDR3 has 16 amino acids. Germline V gene sequence: CDR1 SGHAT, CDR2 FQNNGV. V shed 3 bases and J shed 0 bases, with 13 bases lying between them. The CDR3 spells CASSLGLHLSTDTQYF. The CDR3 DNA reads as TGTGCCAGCAGCTTGGGACTGCATCTTAGCACAGATACGCAGTATTTT.

At least ten counts were recorded for this clonotype. This chain links TRBV5-1 with TRBJ1-1, with 10 bases aligning to TRBD1. Per the germline V gene, CDR1 is SGHRS and CDR2 is YFSETQ. Losses at the gene ends were 3 bases for V and 5 bases for J; bases not matched to a gene: 4. This CDR3 has 14 residues. This chain's CDR3 is CASSWGTGDTEAFF. For the CDR3, the DNA is TGCGCCAGCAGCTGGGGGACAGGGGATACTGAAGCTTTCTTT.

This clonotype was counted many times. The J gene is TRBJ1-5, the V gene TRBV18; D might be TRBD1 (5 bases). The CDR3 spans 17 residues. The V end was cut by 0 bases, the J end by 4 bases, with 16 bases between. CDR1 KGHSH and CDR2 LQKENI come from the germline V gene. The CDR3 DNA is TGTGCCAGCTCACCACCGAAATCGGGGGTTGGTAATCAGCCCCAGCATTTT. Its protein product is CASSPPKSGVGNQPQHF.

The chain recombines TRBV20-1 with TRBJ2-7; 10 positions match TRBD2. Germline loops: CDR1 DFQATT, CDR2 SNEGSKA (reference sequence). The CDR3 sequence is 15 residues long. Trimming cost V 6 bases and J 1 base; bases outside gene matches: 9. The DNA for the CDR3 is TGCAGTGCCGTGCAACTAGCGGGACTTTCCTACGAGCAGTACTTC. The encoded protein is CSAVQLAGLSYEQYF.

This chain joins TRBV5-1 and TRBJ2-7; D perhaps matches TRBD2 (5 bases). The V end lost 2 bases, the J end lost 5 bases, and 11 bases lay between the germline ends. Germline assignment: CDR1 SGHRS and CDR2 YFSETQ. CDR3 length equals 13 residues. The CDR3 protein is CASSFRPGDEQYF. The CDR3 coding sequence is TGCGCCAGCAGCTTTAGGCCCGGGGACGAGCAGTACTTC.

This clonotype occurred many times. The gene calls are TRBV13 and TRBJ1-2, with TRBD1 matching over 7 bases. Germline CDR1 PRHDT, CDR2 FYEKMQ (reference sequence). Losses at the gene ends were 7 bases for V and 6 bases for J; bases not matched to a gene: 8. The CDR3 extends over 13 amino acids. The CDR3 DNA is TGTGCCAGCATACCGAGGCAGGGGGATGGCTACACCTTC. Encoded protein: CASIPRQGDGYTF.

In its sample, this clonotype was seen a few times. V gene TRBV30 combines with J gene TRBJ2-1, with a tentative D call TRBD2 (6 bases). Trimming took off 2 bases at V and 7 bases at J, with 15 bases between the two ends. Per the germline V gene, CDR1 is GTSNPN and CDR2 is SVGIG (reference sequence). This CDR3 region has 14 residues. As DNA, the CDR3 is TGTGCCTGGAGTACGAGCGGGCTCCTAAATGAGCAGTTCTTC. Its protein product is CAWSTSGLLNEQFF.

The rearrangement uses TRBV3-1 and TRBJ2-7; TRBD1 matches 10 bases. CDR1 is LGHDT, CDR2 YNNKEL, per germline (reference sequence). The CDR3 has 15 amino acids. The junction had 6 bases not matched to a gene; V was cut back by 4 bases and J by 3 bases. The CDR3 nucleotides read TGTGCCAGCAGCCTCGGGACAGGGGACGACTACGAGCAGTACTTC. It codes for CASSLGTGDDYEQYF.

This clonotype was seen repeatedly, ten times or more. The chain links TRBV7-3 to TRBJ2-1; 14 nucleotides match TRBD2. Germline loops: CDR1 SGHTA, CDR2 FQGTGA. After removal of 5 bases from V and 2 bases from J, the junction contained 17 bases not matched to a gene. The CDR3 is 21 residues long. The CDR3 DNA sequence: TGTGCCAGCAGCCCAAGAGGCGGGACTAGCGGGAGTGGGGCGCCCTACAATGAGCAGTTCTTC. Amino acid sequence: CASSPRGGTSGSGAPYNEQFF.

This clonotype was counted ten times or more. The chain has TRBV20-1 and TRBJ1-1, with 8 nucleotides matching TRBD1. Trimming cost V 2 bases and J 2 bases; bases outside gene matches: 10. CDR1 is DFQATT and CDR2 is SNEGSKA in the germline V gene (reference sequence). This CDR3 is 16 amino acids long. CDR3: CSARTPGTGLNTEAFF. The CDR3 nucleotides are TGCAGTGCTAGAACTCCCGGGACAGGCTTAAACACTGAAGCTTTCTTT.